This TCR beta chain was sequenced in a study of shared clonotypes between healthy human individuals. Study-level findings and limits: Shared clonotypes across all four donors exceeded non-shared ones in generation probability.

Details on this clone: Its target is not known.

Between the trimmed V and J ends, which lost 1 base and 6 bases, there was a span of 4 bases. CDR1 and CDR2 (germline): DFQATT, SNEGSKA (reference sequence). This CDR3 region has 10 residues. Some clones are missing from TCRdb's copy, which holds only in-frame ones; the method was immunoSEQ multiplex PCR. The data show 2,500,000 or so clones, 92% seen once. This clonotype was sampled from a man aged 18-30 years in good health. Some clones in this sample may be carry-over from other donors' samples. The gene calls are TRBV20-1 and TRBJ2-7; D call uncertain. The sequencing sample was made of naive CD4+ T cells from PBMCs. Subset specified: CD45RA+ positively selected. DNA for the CDR3: TGCAGTGCTAGAGGGCGCGAGCAGTACTTC. Its translation: CSARGREQYF.